This T cell receptor (beta chain) was sequenced for a study of cytomegalovirus exposure and HLA in healthy donors. Primers included in the PCR were 60 Vbeta and 13 Jbeta primers. Measured with immunoSEQ multiplex PCR; TCRdb has only the in-frame clones, and not every one. Among about 130,000 clones, roughly 15% were seen once, and the ten largest hold about 2.6%. This CDR3 is 13 amino acids long. The germline gives CDR1 SGDLS, CDR2 YYNGEE. Trimming took 0 bases from V and 11 from J; bases not matched to a gene: 4. Source material: PBMCs. The chain links TRBV9 to TRBJ1-1; 10 bases map to TRBD1. The source of this sequence is a female donor in good health and CMV-seropositive. As DNA, the CDR3 is TGTGCCAGCAGCGTAGCGGACAGGGGGAATGCTTTCTTT. Amino acids: CASSVADRGNAFF.